Detailed here is one T cell receptor (beta chain). This sample is part of a study of blood T cell repertoires in COVID-19. Enrollees, roughly 18 to 90 years old, lived in roughly 24 US areas. All recovered Cohort 3 donors got two negative PCRs, got clearance, or saw symptom resolution. V was pared by 4 bases and J by 2 bases, with 17 bases between. CDR3 length equals 16 residues. Germline assignment: CDR1 LGHDT and CDR2 YNNKEL (reference sequence). The repertoire was sequenced with immunoSEQ multiplex PCR; TCRdb's copy has only in-frame clones and lacks some. The sample contains about 250,000 clones, around 90% of which appear only once.

The rearrangement links TRBV3-1 (or the pseudogene TRBV3-2) to TRBJ1-2; D is ambiguous. Material for sequencing was PBMCs or T cells enriched from blood (not recorded which). This receptor was obtained from a woman between 50 and 59 years old who had recovered from COVID-19. CDR3 DNA: TGTGCCAGCAGCCCACGGTTCGGGGAAGGCAACTATGGCTACACCTTC. It specifies CASSPRFGEGNYGYTF.